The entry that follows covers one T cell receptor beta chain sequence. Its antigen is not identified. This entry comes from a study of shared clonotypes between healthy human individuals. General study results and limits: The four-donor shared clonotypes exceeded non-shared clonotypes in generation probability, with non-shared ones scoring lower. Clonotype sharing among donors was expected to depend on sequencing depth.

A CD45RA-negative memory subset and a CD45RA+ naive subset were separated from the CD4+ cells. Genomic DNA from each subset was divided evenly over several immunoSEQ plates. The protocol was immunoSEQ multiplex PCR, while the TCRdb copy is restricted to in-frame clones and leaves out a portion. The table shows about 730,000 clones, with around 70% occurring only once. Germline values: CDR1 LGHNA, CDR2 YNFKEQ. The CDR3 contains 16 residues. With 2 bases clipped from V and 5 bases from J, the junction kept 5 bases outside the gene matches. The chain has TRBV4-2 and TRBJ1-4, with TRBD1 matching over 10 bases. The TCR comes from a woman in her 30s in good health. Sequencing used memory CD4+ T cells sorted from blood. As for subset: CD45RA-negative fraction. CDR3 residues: CASSQRDRGHNEKLFF. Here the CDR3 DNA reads TGTGCCAGCAGCCAAAGGGACAGGGGACACAATGAAAAACTGTTTTTT.